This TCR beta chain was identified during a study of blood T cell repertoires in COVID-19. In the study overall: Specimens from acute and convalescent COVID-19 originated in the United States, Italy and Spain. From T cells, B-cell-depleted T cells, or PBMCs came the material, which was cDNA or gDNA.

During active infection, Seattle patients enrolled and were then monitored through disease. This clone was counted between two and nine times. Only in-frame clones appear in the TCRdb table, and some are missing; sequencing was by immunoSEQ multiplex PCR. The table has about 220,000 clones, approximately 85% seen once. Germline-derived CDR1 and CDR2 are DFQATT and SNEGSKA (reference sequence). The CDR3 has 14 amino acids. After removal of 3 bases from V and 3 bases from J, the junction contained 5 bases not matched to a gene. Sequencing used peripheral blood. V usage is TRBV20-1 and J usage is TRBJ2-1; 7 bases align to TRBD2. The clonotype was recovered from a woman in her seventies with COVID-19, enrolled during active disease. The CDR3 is CSASGLADYNEQFF. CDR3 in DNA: TGCAGTGCTAGTGGTCTAGCGGACTACAATGAGCAGTTCTTC.